This TCR beta chain derives from a study of shared clonotypes between healthy human individuals. Details on this clone: The antigen is unknown.

In the naive CD8 group, cells lacked CD45RO and were positively selected for CCR7, so terminally differentiated effector memory CD45RA+ cells were left out. Looked up from germline, CDR1 is DFQATT and CDR2 is SNEGSKA (reference sequence). The CDR3 is made up of 10 amino acids. V gave up 4 bases and J gave up 6 bases, with 4 bases separating them. Study processing details: Quality scores were absent from the junction-only immunoSEQ sequences, so filtering differed. The table came from immunoSEQ multiplex PCR; TCRdb's copy has only in-frame clones and leaves some out. V, J and clone size reflect that table, while D and trimming were determined from the DNA. The sample contains some 2.1 million clones, 93% of which appear only once. Study-wide results and caveats: It was only blood that was sampled, and tissue repertoires likely differ. Shared clonotypes: 4.5% to 6.5% naive CD4, around 3.5% naive CD8, roughly 2.4% memory CD4, approximately 0.37% memory CD8.

The sequenced material came from naive CD8+ T cells from PBMCs. The TCR comes from a man aged 18 to 29 in good health. Some clones in this sample may be carry-over from other donors' samples. V usage is TRBV20-1 and J usage is TRBJ2-1; D is ambiguous. This CDR3 reads CSAKANEQFF. In nucleotides, the CDR3 is TGCAGTGCTAAAGCCAATGAGCAGTTCTTC.